The 4 T cell receptor beta chains below come from one sample, sequenced in a study of siplizumab effects on memory and regulatory T cells. Repertoires were generated with immunoSEQ multiplex PCR, while TCRdb's copy carries only in-frame clones and drops some. The table has about 100,000 clones, about 91% seen once. The sequenced sample consisted of Tregs sorted from blood. These receptors originate from a human donor in good health.

This rearrangement joins TRBV25-1 to TRBJ2-5, with D perhaps matching TRBD1 (6 bases). The germline V gene encodes CDR1 MGHDK and CDR2 SYGVNS. The CDR3 extends over 14 amino acids. Trimming cost V 4 bases and J 7 bases, with 16 bases left between them. CDR3 sequence: CASSARDTKGTQYF. CDR3 DNA sequence: TGTGCCAGCAGTGCTCGGGACACTAAAGGGACCCAGTACTTC.

This CDR3 reads CASSPPNRDRETQYF. The DNA for the CDR3 is TGTGCCAGCTCACCACCCAACCGGGACAGGGAGACCCAGTACTTC. This rearrangement joins TRBV18 to TRBJ2-5; 8 bases align to TRBD1. Germline V gene lookup returns CDR1 KGHSH and CDR2 LQKENI. V dropped 0 bases and J dropped 5; count of bases not matched to a gene: 5. The CDR3 runs 15 residues.

V gene TRBV19 combines with J gene TRBJ1-5, with TRBD1 as a possible D gene (5 bases). With 7 bases removed from V and 5 bases from J, the gap between germline ends came to 15 bases. This CDR3 spans 14 amino acids. Germline V lookup: CDR1 LNHDA, CDR2 SQIVND (reference sequence). The CDR3, as DNA: TGTGCCAGTACCCCCGGGGCGACGGATCAGCCCCAGCATTTT. Translation gives CASTPGATDQPQHF.

CDR3 coding DNA: TGTGCCAGCAGCCCACAACAGGGATGGGGGAGCACAGATACGCAGTATTTT. Translation gives CASSPQQGWGSTDTQYF. This chain uses TRBV7-3 with TRBJ2-3; D might be TRBD1 (6 bases). The V end was cut by 5 bases, the J end by 0 bases, with 18 bases between. CDR1 SGHTA and CDR2 FQGTGA come from the germline V gene. The CDR3 runs to 17 residues.